This T cell receptor beta chain was recorded in a study of T-cell reconstitution after alpha-beta-depleted transplantation in children. From germline, CDR1 is SGHTA and CDR2 FQGNSA. V lost 2 bases and J lost 6; bases outside the gene matches: 10. The CDR3 sequence is 16 residues long. General observations from the study: T cells produced anew were the main source of T-cell counts and diversity one year after transplant. Surviving recipient cells, namely T cells and thymic progenitors, were the source of high day-60 TCRbeta diversity in some patients. Reported findings indicate that, about two months after transplant, alpha-beta T cells came from several hundred expanded clones, which were derived from non-depleted graft cells.

The TCRbeta library was prepared with unique molecular identifiers. TCRdb reprocessed the PCR reads with MiXCR, giving one entry per CDR3 protein. The table shows approximately 190,000 distinct CDR3 sequences, with roughly 6% occurring only once. Details on this clonotype: Its antigen is still unknown.

This chain joins TRBV7-2 and TRBJ2-1, with 7 bases identical to TRBD2. The TCR originated in a girl less than two years old with combined immunodeficiency, due to receive a stem cell transplant. The sample was PBMCs, taken before TCRalphabeta/CD19-depleted stem cell transplant. This CDR3 is CASSLQGLSMVNEQFF. CDR3 coding DNA: TGTGCCAGCAGCTTACAGGGACTATCGATGGTCAATGAGCAGTTCTTC.